The source of this TCR beta chain is a study of T cell responses to AZD1222 COVID-19 vaccine. Worth noting for this clone: Its specificity is unknown.

Generated by immunoSEQ multiplex PCR, the TCRdb table keeps only in-frame clones and is missing some. The table lists about 200,000 clones, about 93% of them singletons, with about 1% in the top ten. Study-wide findings and caveats: None of the repertoires were sampled until the peak T cell response had passed. Clonal diversity was possibly underestimated; the donors were predominantly white British and more often female. The study found Spike-specific TCR breadth and depth rose after two AZD1222 doses. The study found vaccine-associated CD4 TCRs spanning spike, dominant at 160-218 and 743-854.

This CDR3 spans 16 amino acids. Germline assignment: CDR1 LGHNA and CDR2 YNFKEQ. Trimming cost V 5 bases and J 2 bases; bases outside gene matches: 6. This receptor was taken from an adult in good health. Specimen: peripheral blood, collected on day 0 of MenACWY control vaccination. The gene calls are TRBV4-2 and TRBJ2-3, with TRBD2 matching over 11 bases. This CDR3 is CASSGRTSGPTDTQYF. In DNA form, the CDR3 reads TGTGCCAGCAGCGGGAGGACTAGCGGGCCCACAGATACGCAGTATTTT.